The present entry profiles one TCR beta chain with its context. Its antigen remains unknown. Since a much larger clone is just one base distant, this may be a read error. Semi-nested PCR with Nested Universal Primer A followed constant-region reverse priming of full-length variable regions. TCRdb reanalysed the 5' RACE reads using MiXCR and keeps one entry per CDR3 protein. Here the sample spans approximately 23,000 distinct CDR3 sequences, under 40% being singletons. General study points: Tumor Tregs overlapped most with tumor, then blood, naive CD4+ cells. The TCR gene usage of tumor memory CD4+ T cells clustered together with blood and lymph node memory CD4+ cells and with lymph node naive CD4+ cells.

V trimming: 5 bases; J trimming: 1 base; junction bases outside the gene matches: 7. This CDR3 contains 14 residues. Germline loops: CDR1 DFQATT, CDR2 SNEGSKA (reference sequence). The source is a female donor with breast cancer. This rearrangement joins TRBV20-1 to TRBJ2-7; 8 bases fit TRBD2. Sequencing input: tumor-infiltrating naive CD4+ T cells sorted from the breast tumor. Subset meaning: naive CD4+ T cells, CD4+CD45RA+CD25-. CDR3 nucleotides: TGCAGTGCTGATCGGGAGGGCCGATCCTACGAGCAGTACTTC. Translated: CSADREGRSYEQYF.